This T cell receptor beta chain originates from a study of cytotoxic CD8 clonotypes in ibrutinib-treated CLL. Turning to the study itself: Some 24 partial and 2 complete responses; at median roughly 68 months, about 14 remitted, approximately 12 progressed.

Depths of 1 in 200,000 to 1 in 1 million T cells were the sequencing target. Repertoires were generated with immunoSEQ multiplex PCR, while TCRdb's copy carries only in-frame clones and drops some. The data contain around 70,000 clones, approximately 90% of them singletons. V shed 2 bases and J 4 bases; nucleotides not matched to a gene: 20. The CDR3 runs 19 residues. Germline values: CDR1 SGHRS, CDR2 YFSETQ. The chain joins TRBV5-1 to TRBJ2-7; 8 bases are a match to TRBD2. Sequencing was performed on PBMCs, taken after 12 months of ibrutinib treatment. This TCR was sampled from a human donor with chronic lymphocytic leukemia. The CDR3 sequence is CASSLGQGFLGLAEYEQYF. The CDR3 DNA follows: TGCGCCAGCAGCTTAGGCCAGGGCTTTCTCGGACTAGCAGAATACGAGCAGTACTTC.